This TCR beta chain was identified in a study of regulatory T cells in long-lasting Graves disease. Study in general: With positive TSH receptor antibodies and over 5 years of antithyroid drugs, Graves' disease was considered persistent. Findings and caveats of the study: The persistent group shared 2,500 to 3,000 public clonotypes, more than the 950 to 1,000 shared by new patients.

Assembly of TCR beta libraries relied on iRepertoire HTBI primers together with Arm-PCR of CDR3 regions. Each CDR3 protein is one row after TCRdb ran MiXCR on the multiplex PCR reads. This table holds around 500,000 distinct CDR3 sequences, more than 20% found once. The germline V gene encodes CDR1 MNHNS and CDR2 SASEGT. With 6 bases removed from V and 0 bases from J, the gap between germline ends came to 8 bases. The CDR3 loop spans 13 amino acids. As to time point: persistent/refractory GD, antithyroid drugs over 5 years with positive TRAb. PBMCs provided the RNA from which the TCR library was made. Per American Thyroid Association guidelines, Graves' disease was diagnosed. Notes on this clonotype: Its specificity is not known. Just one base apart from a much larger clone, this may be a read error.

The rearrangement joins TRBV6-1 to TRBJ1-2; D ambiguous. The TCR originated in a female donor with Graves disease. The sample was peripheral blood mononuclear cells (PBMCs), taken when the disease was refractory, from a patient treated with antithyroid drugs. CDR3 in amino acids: CASSMDANYGYTF. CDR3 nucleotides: TGTGCCAGCAGCATGGACGCTAACTATGGCTACACCTTC.